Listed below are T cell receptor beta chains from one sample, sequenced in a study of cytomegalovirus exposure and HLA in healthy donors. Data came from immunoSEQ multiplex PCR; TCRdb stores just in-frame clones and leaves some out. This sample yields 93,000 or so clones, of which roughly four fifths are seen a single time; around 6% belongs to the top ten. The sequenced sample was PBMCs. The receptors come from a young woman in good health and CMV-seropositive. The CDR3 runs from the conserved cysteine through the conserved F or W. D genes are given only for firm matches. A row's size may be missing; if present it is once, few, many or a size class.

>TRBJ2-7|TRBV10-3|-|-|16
CATVKSSGGGAFEQYF
TGTGCCACCGTAAAATCCTCCGGTGGGGGGGCTTTCGAGCAGTACTTC
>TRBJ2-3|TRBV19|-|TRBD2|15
CASRLREGETDTQYF
TGTGCCAGTAGGCTAAGGGAGGGAGAAACAGATACGCAGTATTTT
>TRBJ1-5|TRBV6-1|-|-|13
CAGSTGLGQPQHF
TGTGCCGGTAGTACAGGGCTAGGGCAGCCCCAGCATTTT
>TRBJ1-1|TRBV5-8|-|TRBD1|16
CASSLVPGQQNTEAFF
TGTGCCAGCAGCTTGGTTCCGGGACAGCAGAACACTGAAGCTTTCTTT
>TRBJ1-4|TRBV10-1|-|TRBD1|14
CASSMQGAEEKLFF
TGCGCCAGCAGCATGCAGGGGGCTGAAGAAAAACTGTTTTTT
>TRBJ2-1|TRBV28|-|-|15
CASSLGSMRTNEQFF
TGTGCCAGCAGTTTAGGGAGCATGCGGACCAATGAGCAGTTCTTC
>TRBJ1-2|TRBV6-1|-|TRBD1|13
CASTQGAHSGYTF
TGTGCCAGCACTCAGGGGGCGCATTCTGGCTACACCTTC
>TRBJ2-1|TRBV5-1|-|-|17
CASSLAPNVRGSNEQFF
TGCGCCAGCAGCTTGGCACCTAACGTCAGGGGATCGAATGAGCAGTTCTTC
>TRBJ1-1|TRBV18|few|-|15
CASSPVGEGNTEAFF
TGTGCCAGCTCACCGGTGGGGGAGGGGAACACTGAAGCTTTCTTT
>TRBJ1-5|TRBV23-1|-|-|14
CASTPLGYAQPQHF
TGCGCCAGCACCCCACTCGGGTATGCTCAGCCCCAGCATTTT
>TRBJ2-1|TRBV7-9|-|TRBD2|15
CASSLRAGRGHEQFF
TGTGCCAGCAGCTTAAGGGCCGGGAGGGGTCATGAGCAGTTCTTC
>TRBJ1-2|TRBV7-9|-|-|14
CASSLGAGVYGYTF
TGTGCCAGCAGCTTAGGGGCCGGGGTTTATGGCTACACCTTC
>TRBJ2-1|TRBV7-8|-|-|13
CASSLGSSLQQFF
TGTGCCAGCAGCTTAGGCTCTAGTCTACAGCAGTTCTTC
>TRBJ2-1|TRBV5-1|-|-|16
CASSREPGRTLNEQFF
TGCGCCAGCAGCCGGGAGCCGGGACGGACCTTGAATGAGCAGTTCTTC
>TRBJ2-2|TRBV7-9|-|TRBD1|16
CASSPTGTENTGELFF
TGTGCCAGCAGCCCGACCGGGACAGAGAACACCGGGGAGCTGTTTTTT
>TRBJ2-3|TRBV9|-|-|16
CASSVGPTRGTDTQYF
TGTGCCAGCAGCGTAGGGCCTACCCGAGGGACAGATACGCAGTATTTT
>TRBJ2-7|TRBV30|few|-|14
CAWSSGVGSYEQYF
TGTGCCTGGAGTTCAGGGGTAGGGAGCTACGAGCAGTACTTC
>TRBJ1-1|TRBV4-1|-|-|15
CASSQGPGLRTEAFF
TGCGCCAGCAGCCAAGGCCCAGGGTTACGGACTGAAGCTTTCTTT
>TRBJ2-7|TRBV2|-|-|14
CASRQMTASYEQYF
TGTGCCAGCAGGCAAATGACAGCTTCCTACGAGCAGTACTTC
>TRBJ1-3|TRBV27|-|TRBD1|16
CASSLTGQHSGNTIYF
TGTGCCAGCAGTCTCACGGGACAGCACTCTGGAAACACCATATATTTT
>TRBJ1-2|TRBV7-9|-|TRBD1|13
CASSIGTGDGYTF
TGTGCCAGCAGTATCGGGACAGGGGATGGCTACACCTTC
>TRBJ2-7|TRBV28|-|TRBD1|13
CASNVQGINEQYF
TGTGCCAGCAATGTACAGGGGATCAACGAGCAGTACTTC